Reported below is one TCR beta chain. The table came from immunoSEQ multiplex PCR; TCRdb's copy has only in-frame clones and leaves some out. The data hold about 84,000 clones, with roughly 96% observed a single time. This sample was taken from a study of blood T cell repertoires in COVID-19. The CDR3 totals 20 residues. The receptor was derived from a human donor with active COVID-19. The donor label of this sample is uncertain. The specimen sequenced was peripheral blood. The rearrangement joins TRBV21-1 to TRBJ1-1; the table names TRBD1, a call not compared with the DNA. TRBV21-1 is assigned pseudogene status. CDR3 sequence: CASSKAVGQGRSDLHTEAFF. The CDR3 DNA reads as TGTGCCAGCAGCAAAGCGGTCGGACAAGGTAGGAGTGATTTGCACACTGAAGCTTTCTTT.